Listed below are T cell receptor beta chains from one sample, sequenced in a study of vaccination and CD4 T cells after COVID-19. MiXCR was run by TCRdb on the PCR reads, yielding one entry per CDR3 protein. The sample holds 20,000 to 30,000 distinct CDR3 sequences; 40% to 55% are singletons and the top ten take 4.1%. No antigen is known for these receptors. The sequencing used CD4+ T cells from blood, cultured in vitro, collected about 7 months after SARS-CoV-2 vaccination. The receptors were sampled from a human donor who had recovered from COVID-19. CDR3s include the opening cysteine and the closing phenylalanine or tryptophan. A D gene is named only where the DNA matches it firmly. Rows may omit the clone size; those that give it use once, few, many or a size class.

D gene: NA; V gene: TRBV5-1; clone size: NA; J gene: TRBJ2-1; CDR3 DNA: TGCGCCAGCAGCCCCATGTCCCGGGACTTGTTCAATGAGCAGTTCTTC; CDR3 protein: CASSPMSRDLFNEQFF
D gene: TRBD2; V gene: TRBV4-1; clone size: NA; J gene: TRBJ2-5; CDR3 DNA: TGCGCCAGCAGCCAAGTTGAGGGACTAGCGGGAGTCCAAGAGACCCAGTACTTC; CDR3 protein: CASSQVEGLAGVQETQYF
D gene: NA; V gene: TRBV6-1; clone size: once; J gene: TRBJ2-7; CDR3 DNA: TGTGCCAGCGAATTGGACAGCACCTCCTACGAGCAGTACTTC; CDR3 protein: CASELDSTSYEQYF
D gene: TRBD2; V gene: TRBV7-3; clone size: few; J gene: TRBJ2-5; CDR3 DNA: TGTGCCAGCAGCCCCACCGGGACTAGCGGGATGTATCAGGAGACCCAGTACTTC; CDR3 protein: CASSPTGTSGMYQETQYF
D gene: NA; V gene: TRBV7-3; clone size: few; J gene: TRBJ2-3; CDR3 DNA: TGTGCCAGCAGCCTCCTCGGAGGCACAGATACGCAGTATTTT; CDR3 protein: CASSLLGGTDTQYF
D gene: NA; V gene: TRBV7-9; clone size: NA; J gene: TRBJ2-5; CDR3 DNA: TGTGCCAGCAGCTTAGACGGGGCCATGGGGACCCAGTACTTC; CDR3 protein: CASSLDGAMGTQYF
D gene: NA; V gene: TRBV7-8; clone size: few; J gene: TRBJ1-5; CDR3 DNA: TGTGCCAGCAGCTTGGGTGGTCAGCCCCAGCATTTT; CDR3 protein: CASSLGGQPQHF
D gene: TRBD1; V gene: TRBV24-1; clone size: few; J gene: TRBJ1-5; CDR3 DNA: TGTGCCACCAGTGATCCGACAGGGACGAGCAATCAGCCCCAGCATTTT; CDR3 protein: CATSDPTGTSNQPQHF
D gene: NA; V gene: TRBV27; clone size: medium-sized; J gene: TRBJ1-2; CDR3 DNA: TGTGCCAGCAGTTCTCGATCGGGACGGAACTATGGCTACACCTTC; CDR3 protein: CASSSRSGRNYGYTF
D gene: TRBD1; V gene: TRBV6-1; clone size: NA; J gene: TRBJ1-6; CDR3 DNA: TGTGCCAGCAACCCACAGGGGGGTATAGGCTATAATTCACCCCTCCACTTT; CDR3 protein: CASNPQGGIGYNSPLHF
D gene: NA; V gene: TRBV20-1; clone size: NA; J gene: TRBJ2-7; CDR3 DNA: TGCAGTGCCGCCGGGCCCCCCGAGTACGAGCAGTACTTC; CDR3 protein: CSAAGPPEYEQYF
D gene: TRBD2; V gene: TRBV5-4; clone size: NA; J gene: TRBJ2-3; CDR3 DNA: TGTGCCAGCAGCGACCCGAGACTAGCGGGAGGGAGCACAGATACGCAGTATTTT; CDR3 protein: CASSDPRLAGGSTDTQYF
D gene: TRBD2; V gene: TRBV7-6; clone size: NA; J gene: TRBJ2-7; CDR3 DNA: TGTGCCAGCAGTTGGACTAGCGGGAGTTCCGAGCAGTACTTC; CDR3 protein: CASSWTSGSSEQYF
D gene: TRBD2; V gene: TRBV20-1; clone size: few; J gene: TRBJ2-3; CDR3 DNA: TGCAGTGCTAGAGTTCCAGCGGGAGAGGGAGATACGCAGTATTTT; CDR3 protein: CSARVPAGEGDTQYF
D gene: NA; V gene: TRBV20-1; clone size: NA; J gene: TRBJ2-7; CDR3 DNA: TGCAGTGCTAGGGACCCAGAGAGCGGTAGCTCCTACGAGCAGTACTTC; CDR3 protein: CSARDPESGSSYEQYF
D gene: TRBD2; V gene: TRBV6-1; clone size: NA; J gene: TRBJ2-3; CDR3 DNA: TGTGCCACCCGGGGGGGAAGCACAGATACGCAGTATTTT; CDR3 protein: CATRGGSTDTQYF
D gene: NA; V gene: TRBV15; clone size: few; J gene: TRBJ2-2; CDR3 DNA: TGTGCCACCAGCAGAGGGAGGGACAGGAACACCGGGGAGCTGTTTTTT; CDR3 protein: CATSRGRDRNTGELFF
D gene: NA; V gene: TRBV30; clone size: NA; J gene: TRBJ1-2; CDR3 DNA: TGTGCCTGGGGCGAGGCGGGGGGCGACTATGGCTACACCTTC; CDR3 protein: CAWGEAGGDYGYTF
D gene: NA; V gene: TRBV4-1; clone size: few; J gene: TRBJ1-5; CDR3 DNA: TGCGCCAGCAGCCCCTCAGGAACTAGCAATCAGCCCCAGCATTTT; CDR3 protein: CASSPSGTSNQPQHF
D gene: NA; V gene: TRBV7-2; clone size: few; J gene: TRBJ2-1; CDR3 DNA: TGTGCCAGCAGCTTTTTAGACCGCGGAAAGTTCTTC; CDR3 protein: CASSFLDRGKFF
D gene: NA; V gene: TRBV20-1; clone size: NA; J gene: TRBJ1-5; CDR3 DNA: TGCAGTGCAAGCTCGGGTACGGGGCCCCAGCATTTT; CDR3 protein: CSASSGTGPQHF
D gene: TRBD1; V gene: TRBV20-1; clone size: few; J gene: TRBJ2-5; CDR3 DNA: TGCAGTGCTACGGGACAGCTCCAAGAGACCCAGTACTTC; CDR3 protein: CSATGQLQETQYF
D gene: NA; V gene: TRBV6-1; clone size: few; J gene: TRBJ1-6; CDR3 DNA: TGTGCCAGCACCGAGGGTGCGGATTCACCCCTCCACTTT; CDR3 protein: CASTEGADSPLHF
D gene: TRBD1; V gene: TRBV19; clone size: NA; J gene: TRBJ2-1; CDR3 DNA: TGTGCCAGTAGTATGACAGGGCGTAGAAATGAGCAGTTCTTC; CDR3 protein: CASSMTGRRNEQFF
D gene: NA; V gene: TRBV27; clone size: NA; J gene: TRBJ1-2; CDR3 DNA: TGTGCCAGCAGTTTCAGGGGTGGCTATGGCTACACCTTC; CDR3 protein: CASSFRGGYGYTF
D gene: NA; V gene: TRBV7-9; clone size: few; J gene: TRBJ1-6; CDR3 DNA: TGTGCCAGCAGCTTCGGGGGGGGTAATTCACCCCTCCACTTT; CDR3 protein: CASSFGGGNSPLHF
D gene: TRBD2; V gene: TRBV20-1; clone size: NA; J gene: TRBJ2-1; CDR3 DNA: TGCAGTGCCGAAACGACTAGCGGGACCCATGAGCAGTTCTTC; CDR3 protein: CSAETTSGTHEQFF
D gene: TRBD2; V gene: TRBV24-1; clone size: NA; J gene: TRBJ2-3; CDR3 DNA: TGTGCCACCAGTGATTTCCGAGGGACTAGCGGGAGGCACACAGATACGCAGTATTTT; CDR3 protein: CATSDFRGTSGRHTDTQYF